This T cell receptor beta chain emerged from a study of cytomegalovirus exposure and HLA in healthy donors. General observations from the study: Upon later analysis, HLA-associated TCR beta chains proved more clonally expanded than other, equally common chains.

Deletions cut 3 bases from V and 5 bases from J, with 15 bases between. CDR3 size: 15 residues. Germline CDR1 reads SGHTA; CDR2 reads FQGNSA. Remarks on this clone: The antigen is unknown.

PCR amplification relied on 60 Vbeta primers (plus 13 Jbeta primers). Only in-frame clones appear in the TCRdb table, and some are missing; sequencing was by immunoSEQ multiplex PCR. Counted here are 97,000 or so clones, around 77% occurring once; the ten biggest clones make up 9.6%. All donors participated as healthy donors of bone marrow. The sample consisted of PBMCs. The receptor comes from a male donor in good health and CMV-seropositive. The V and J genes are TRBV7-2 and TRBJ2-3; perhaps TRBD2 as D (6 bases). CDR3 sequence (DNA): TGTGCCAGCAGCTTGTTCCCTCGAGCGGGAGATACGCAGTATTTT. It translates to CASSLFPRAGDTQYF.